Each of the 14 T cell receptor beta chains below was sequenced from the same sample in a study of Ad26.COV2.S vaccination and SARS-CoV-2 variants. TCRdb's table, derived via immunoSEQ multiplex PCR, lists solely in-frame clones and lacks some. The sample consists of approximately 460,000 clones, roughly nine tenths of them appearing once. Sample treatment: around 19 received Ad26.COV2.S at low or high dose, single or two shots; roughly 5 received placebo; per-sample allocation not given. Repertoires come from day 63 after the first vaccine or placebo injection. This material consisted of peripheral blood, taken in a trial of Ad26.COV2.S vaccine versus placebo. Receptor source: a person between 18 and 59 years old who received the Ad26.COV2.S COVID-19 vaccine or a placebo.

V gene TRBV7-2 combines with J gene TRBJ2-3, with TRBD2 matching 7 bases. CDR1 is SGHTA, CDR2 FQGNSA, per germline. The CDR3 has 14 residues. J was trimmed by 6 bases and V by 5 bases; bases with no gene match: 8. The CDR3 DNA reads as TGTGCCAGCAGCCCTGCGGGAGTACACGATACGCAGTATTTT. Encoded protein: CASSPAGVHDTQYF.

The chain couples TRBV27 to TRBJ2-1; 10 positions agree with TRBD1. Per the germline V gene, CDR1 is MNHEY and CDR2 is SMNVEV (reference sequence). J was trimmed by 6 bases and V by 3 bases; bases with no gene match: 8. This CDR3 region has 16 residues. CDR3 sequence reads: CASSLWGTGVVNEQFF. CDR3 bases: TGTGCCAGCAGTTTGTGGGGGACAGGGGTCGTCAATGAGCAGTTCTTC.

In its sample, this clone was seen a few times. This rearrangement joins TRBV19 to TRBJ2-7; 8 positions match TRBD1. V shed 8 bases and J 5 bases; nucleotides not matched to a gene: 11. The length of the CDR3 is 14 residues. The germline CDR1 and CDR2 sequences are LNHDA and SQIVND (reference sequence). The CDR3 DNA reads as TGTGCCAGTTCGGAGGGCAGGGGGCGCGACGAGCAGTACTTC. It encodes CASSEGRGRDEQYF. Complete variable domain (other parts from reference TRBV19 and TRBJ2-7): DGGITQSPKYLFRKEGQNVTLSCEQNLNHDAMYWYRQDPGQGLRLIYYSQIVNDFQKGDIAEGYSVSREKKESFPLTVTSAQKNPTAFYLCASSEGRGRDEQYFGPGTRLTVT.

As DNA, the CDR3 is TGTGCCAGCAGCAACAACCGGGCCCGGAGCAACATTCAGTACTTC. It codes for CASSNNRARSNIQYF. The chain has TRBV7-2 and TRBJ2-4, with no clear D. CDR1 and CDR2 from the germline V gene are SGHTA and FQGNSA. Trimming left V 5 bases short and J 7 bases short, with 18 bases between. This CDR3 contains 15 residues.

The rearrangement joins TRBV29-1 to TRBJ2-5; possible D gene TRBD2, 5 bases. Per germline, CDR1 SQVTM and CDR2 ANQGSEA. Trimming pared 5 bases from V and 5 bases from J, leaving 12 bases between. The CDR3 length is 12 residues. CDR3 in DNA: TGCAGCGTTACCGGGATTCATGAGACCCAGTACTTC. Its protein is CSVTGIHETQYF. Full variable domain (remainder filled in from reference TRBV29-1 and TRBJ2-5): SAVISQKPSRDICQRGTSLTIQCQVDSQVTMMFWYRQQPGQSLTLIATANQGSEATYESGFVIDKFPISRPNLTFSTLTVSNMSPEDSSIYLCSVTGIHETQYFGPGTRLLVL.

The V gene is TRBV7-8, the J gene TRBJ1-4; 9 bases map to TRBD1. V lost 4 bases and J lost 6; bases outside the gene matches: 3. Germline CDR1 and CDR2: SGHVS and FQNEAQ. The CDR3 runs to 14 residues. CDR3 nucleotides: TGTGCCAGCAGCTCCCGGGACAGGGATGAAAAACTGTTTTTT. The encoded protein is CASSSRDRDEKLFF.

V gene TRBV2 combines with J gene TRBJ2-3; the D is unclear. From germline, CDR1 is SNHLY and CDR2 FYNNEI. With 6 bases removed from V and 1 base from J, the gap between germline ends came to 11 bases. This CDR3 has 14 residues. The CDR3 spells CASSLTLGTDTQYF. CDR3 coding DNA: TGTGCCAGCAGCCTGACACTGGGCACAGATACGCAGTATTTT.

This chain uses TRBV6-4 with TRBJ1-1; D remains unclear. Germline V lookup: CDR1 MRHNA, CDR2 SNTAGT. Trimming left V 0 bases short and J 2 bases short, with 7 bases between. The CDR3 runs to 14 residues. The DNA for the CDR3 is TGTGCCAGCAGTGACTCAACCGGAAACACTGAAGCTTTCTTT. Translating gives CASSDSTGNTEAFF.

This clone was detected only a few times. The sample contains more than one DNA sequence encoding this CDR3. J is TRBJ1-3 and V is TRBV6-5, with unresolved D. Germline V gene data show CDR1 as MNHEY and CDR2 as SVGAGI. The ends were cut back, 2 bases at V and 0 bases at J, with 8 bases in the middle. This CDR3 is built from 15 residues. DNA for the CDR3: TGTGCCAGCAGTTACCGTCAGAGCTCTGGAAACACCATATATTTT. Its translation is CASSYRQSSGNTIYF.

The chain carries TRBV4-3 and TRBJ1-5; perhaps TRBD1 as D (5 bases). The V and J ends lost 0 bases and 3 bases respectively, with 9 bases between them. The CDR3 loop spans 15 amino acids. The germline V gene encodes CDR1 LGHNA and CDR2 YSLEER. The CDR3 reads CASSQDTGSNQPQHF. CDR3 coding DNA: TGCGCCAGCAGCCAAGACACAGGTTCCAATCAGCCCCAGCATTTT.

The chain combines TRBV3-1 (or the pseudogene TRBV3-2) with TRBJ2-3; D is perhaps TRBD2 (6 bases). Germline values: CDR1 LGHDT, CDR2 YNNKEL (reference sequence). The V end was cut by 3 bases, the J end by 2 bases, with 15 bases between. CDR3 length equals 16 residues. This CDR3 reads CASSHGFSGDTDTQYF. In DNA form, the CDR3 reads TGTGCCAGCAGCCATGGTTTTAGCGGAGACACAGATACGCAGTATTTT.

This sequence joins TRBV7-9 and TRBJ2-5; D may correspond to TRBD1 or TRBD2 (5 bases each). Germline CDR1 reads SEHNR; CDR2 reads FQNEAQ (reference sequence). The length of the CDR3 is 13 residues. V lost 5 bases and J 4 bases, leaving 11 bases between the germline ends. The CDR3 here is CASSRGGSETQYF. CDR3 coding DNA: TGTGCCAGCAGCAGGGGCGGGTCAGAGACCCAGTACTTC. The full variable domain, its missing parts supplied by reference TRBV7-9 and TRBJ2-5, is DTGVSQNPRHKITKRGQNVTFRCDPISEHNRLYWYRQTLGQGPEFLTYFQNEAQLEKSRLLSDRFSAERPKGSFSTLEIQRTEQGDSAMYLCASSRGGSETQYFGPGTRLLVL.

The J gene is TRBJ1-5, the V gene TRBV30, with D perhaps matching TRBD1 (6 bases). V lost 1 base to trimming and J lost 6 bases, with 10 bases between them. The CDR3 consists of 13 residues. Looked up from germline, CDR1 is GTSNPN and CDR2 is SVGIG (reference sequence). CDR3: CAWSDTGIQPQHF. CDR3 coding DNA: TGTGCCTGGAGTGACACAGGGATTCAGCCCCAGCATTTT.

V usage is TRBV5-4 and J usage is TRBJ2-3, with 13 bases identical to TRBD2. The CDR3 runs to 17 residues. Germline trimming cut 1 base from V and 5 bases from J; bases unmatched to any gene: 7. The germline V gene has CDR1 SGHNT and CDR2 YYREEE (reference sequence). CDR3 residues: CASSLSGLAGEGDTQYF. The CDR3 nucleotides read TGTGCCAGCAGCTTGTCTGGACTAGCGGGAGAGGGAGATACGCAGTATTTT.